This TCR beta chain came from a study of Ad26.COV2.S vaccination and SARS-CoV-2 variants. Looking at the study overall: Ad26.COV2.S arm of COV1001 included the donor. Study-level results: Measurement of non-spike TCR breadth gave similar results in vaccine and placebo recipients.

With 3 bases removed from V and 5 bases from J, the gap between germline ends came to 14 bases. The CDR3 covers 14 residues. Germline lookup yields CDR1 SGHTS and CDR2 YDEGEE. Concerning this clone itself: The antigen remains undetermined.

Here immunoSEQ multiplex PCR was the method, and the copy in TCRdb shows in-frame clones only, minus some. The sample carries about 400,000 clones, roughly 90% recorded once. The treatment denotes: 15 to 20 received Ad26.COV2.S at low or high dose, single or two shots; about 5 received placebo; per-sample allocation not given. Collection of the samples took place on day 63 after the first injection of vaccine or placebo. Spike of the Wuhan-strain SARS-CoV-2 was expressed by an Ad26 vector, which formed the vaccine. This TCR derives from a person aged 18-60 years who received the Ad26.COV2.S COVID-19 vaccine or a placebo. Sample: peripheral blood, taken in a trial of Ad26.COV2.S vaccine versus placebo. This chain joins TRBV5-8 and TRBJ1-2; the D is unclear. CDR3 bases: TGTGCCAGCAGCTCGTGGGCAGGCACTTATGGCTACACCTTC. It is translated as CASSSWAGTYGYTF.